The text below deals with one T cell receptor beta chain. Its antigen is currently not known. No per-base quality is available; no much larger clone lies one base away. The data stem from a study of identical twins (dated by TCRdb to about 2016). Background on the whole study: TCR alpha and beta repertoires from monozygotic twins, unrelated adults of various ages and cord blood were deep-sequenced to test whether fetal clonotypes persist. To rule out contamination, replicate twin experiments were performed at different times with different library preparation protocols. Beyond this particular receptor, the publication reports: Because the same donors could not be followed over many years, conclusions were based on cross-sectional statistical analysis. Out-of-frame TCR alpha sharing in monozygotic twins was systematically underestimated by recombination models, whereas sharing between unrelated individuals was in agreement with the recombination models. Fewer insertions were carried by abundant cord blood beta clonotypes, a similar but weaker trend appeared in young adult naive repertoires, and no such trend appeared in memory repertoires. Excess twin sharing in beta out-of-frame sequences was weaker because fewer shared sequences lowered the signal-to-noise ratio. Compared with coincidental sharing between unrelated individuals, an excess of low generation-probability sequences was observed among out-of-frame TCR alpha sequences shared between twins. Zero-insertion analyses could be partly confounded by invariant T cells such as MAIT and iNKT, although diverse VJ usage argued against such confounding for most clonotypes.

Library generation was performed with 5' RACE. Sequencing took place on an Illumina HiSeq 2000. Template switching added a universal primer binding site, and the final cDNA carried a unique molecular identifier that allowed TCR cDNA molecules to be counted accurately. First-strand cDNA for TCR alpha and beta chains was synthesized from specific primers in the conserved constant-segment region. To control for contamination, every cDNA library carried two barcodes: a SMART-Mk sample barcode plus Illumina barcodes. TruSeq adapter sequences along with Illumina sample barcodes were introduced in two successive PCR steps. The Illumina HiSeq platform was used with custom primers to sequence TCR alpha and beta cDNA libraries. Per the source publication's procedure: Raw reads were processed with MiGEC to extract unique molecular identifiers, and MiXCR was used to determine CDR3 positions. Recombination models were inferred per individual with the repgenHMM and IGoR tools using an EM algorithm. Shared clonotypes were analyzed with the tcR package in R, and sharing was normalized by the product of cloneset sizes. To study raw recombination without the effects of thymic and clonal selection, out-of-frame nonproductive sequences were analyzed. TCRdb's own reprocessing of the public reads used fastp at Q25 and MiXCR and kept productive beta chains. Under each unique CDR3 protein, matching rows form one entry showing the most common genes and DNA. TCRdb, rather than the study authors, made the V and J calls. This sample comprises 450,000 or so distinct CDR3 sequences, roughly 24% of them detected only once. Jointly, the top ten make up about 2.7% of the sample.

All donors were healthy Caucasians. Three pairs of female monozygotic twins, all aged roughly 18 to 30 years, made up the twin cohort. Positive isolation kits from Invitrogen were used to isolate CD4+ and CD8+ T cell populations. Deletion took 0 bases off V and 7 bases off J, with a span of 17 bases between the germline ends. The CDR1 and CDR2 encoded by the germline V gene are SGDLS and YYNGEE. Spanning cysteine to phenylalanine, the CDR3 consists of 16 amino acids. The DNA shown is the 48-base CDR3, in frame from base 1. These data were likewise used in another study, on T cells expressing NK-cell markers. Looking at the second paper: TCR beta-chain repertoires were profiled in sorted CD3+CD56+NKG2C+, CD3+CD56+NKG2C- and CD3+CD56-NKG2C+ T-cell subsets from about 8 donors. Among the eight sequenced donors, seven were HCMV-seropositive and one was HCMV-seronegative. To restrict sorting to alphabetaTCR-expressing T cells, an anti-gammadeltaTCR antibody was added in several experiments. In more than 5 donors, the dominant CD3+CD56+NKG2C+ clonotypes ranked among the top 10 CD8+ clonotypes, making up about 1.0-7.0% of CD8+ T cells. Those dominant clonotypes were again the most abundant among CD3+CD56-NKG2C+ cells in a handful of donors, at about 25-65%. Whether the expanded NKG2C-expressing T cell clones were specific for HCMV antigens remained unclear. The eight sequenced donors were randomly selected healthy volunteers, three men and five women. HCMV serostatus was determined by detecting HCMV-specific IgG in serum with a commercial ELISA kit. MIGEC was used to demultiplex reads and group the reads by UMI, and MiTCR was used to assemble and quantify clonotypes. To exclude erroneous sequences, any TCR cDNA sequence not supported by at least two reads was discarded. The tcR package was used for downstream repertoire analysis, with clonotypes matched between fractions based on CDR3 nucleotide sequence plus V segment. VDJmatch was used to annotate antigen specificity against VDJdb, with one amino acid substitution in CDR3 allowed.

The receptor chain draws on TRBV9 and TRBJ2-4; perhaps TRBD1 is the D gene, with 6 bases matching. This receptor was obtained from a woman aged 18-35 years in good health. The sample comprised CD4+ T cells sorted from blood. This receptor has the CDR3 CASSVAPMGAGNIQYF. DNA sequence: TGTGCCAGCAGCGTAGCCCCCATGGGGGCGGGTAACATTCAGTACTTC.